The rows below give T cell receptor beta chains drawn from one sample of a study of T cell clones after liver transplantation. The method was immunoSEQ multiplex PCR; TCRdb's version includes in-frame clones alone and lacks a portion of them. The data contain roughly 49,000 clones, roughly 71% of them singletons. Sequencing used CD4+ T cells from blood, obtained approximately 52 months after liver transplant. The receptors here all came from a human patient who received a liver transplant. Some T cells may arise from the graft donor. Each CDR3 is given with its conserved first and last residue. Fields, in order: J gene, V gene, D gene, clone size, CDR3 protein, CDR3 DNA. A D gene is named only where the DNA matches it firmly. Some rows have no size entry. The others give once, few or many, or a class for an expanded clone.

TRBJ1-5	TRBV6-5	TRBD1	NA	CASRTGTGSNQPQHF	TGTGCCAGCAGAACCGGGACAGGGAGCAATCAGCCCCAGCATTTT
TRBJ2-1	TRBV9	TRBD2	NA	CASSLQGTIYNEQFF	TGTGCCAGCAGCCTTCAAGGGACTATTTACAATGAGCAGTTCTTC
TRBJ1-5	TRBV2	NA	NA	CASKDGYNQPQHF	TGTGCCAGCAAGGACGGCTACAATCAGCCCCAGCATTTT
TRBJ2-7	TRBV6-5	NA	NA	CASSDRVVYEQYF	TGTGCCAGCAGTGACAGAGTAGTCTACGAGCAGTACTTC
TRBJ1-3	TRBV5-1	TRBD1	many	CASSLPTGDNSGNTIYF	TGCGCCAGCAGCTTGCCCACAGGGGACAACTCTGGAAACACCATATATTTT
TRBJ2-2	TRBV5-5	NA	NA	CASSARDTNTGELFF	TGTGCCAGCAGCGCCCGGGACACTAACACCGGGGAGCTGTTTTTT
TRBJ2-3	TRBV11-2	NA	NA	CASSLDVGPGDTQYF	TGTGCCAGCAGCTTAGATGTGGGCCCCGGAGATACGCAGTATTTT
TRBJ2-7	TRBV27	TRBD2	NA	CASGRRGDYEQYF	TGTGCCAGTGGGCGTCGGGGGGACTACGAGCAGTACTTC
TRBJ2-1	TRBV28	NA	NA	CASRGTPSSYNEQFF	TGTGCCAGCAGGGGAACCCCGAGCTCCTACAATGAGCAGTTCTTC
TRBJ1-1	TRBV4-1	NA	NA	CASSQEAGTPEAFF	TGCGCCAGCAGCCAAGAGGCAGGGACCCCTGAAGCTTTCTTT
TRBJ2-7	TRBV28	TRBD2	NA	CASSGGVYSTYEQYF	TGTGCCAGCAGTGGGGGGGTATACTCAACCTACGAGCAGTACTTC
TRBJ1-2	TRBV27	TRBD1	NA	CASSLLGGGTGTGRGYTF	TGTGCCAGCAGTTTATTAGGAGGGGGGACAGGGACGGGTCGGGGCTACACCTTC
TRBJ1-4	TRBV2	NA	NA	CASTERGDDEKLFF	TGTGCCAGCACCGAGAGGGGGGACGATGAAAAACTGTTTTTT
TRBJ2-1	TRBV2	TRBD2	NA	CASRILAGDSNEQFF	TGTGCCAGCAGGATACTAGCGGGGGATTCCAATGAGCAGTTCTTC
TRBJ1-2	TRBV28	NA	few	CASYSGTPNYGYTF	TGTGCCAGCTATTCCGGGACCCCTAACTATGGCTACACCTTC
TRBJ2-7	TRBV6-1	NA	medium-sized	CASSQRNNYEQYF	TGTGCCAGCAGTCAGCGTAACAACTACGAGCAGTACTTC
TRBJ1-1	TRBV30	NA	NA	CAWRRTAWNTEAFF	TGTGCCTGGAGAAGGACTGCCTGGAACACTGAAGCTTTCTTT
TRBJ2-1	TRBV7-9	NA	NA	CASSLGQGGPNEQFF	TGTGCCAGCAGCTTAGGCCAGGGCGGTCCCAATGAGCAGTTCTTC
TRBJ1-3	TRBV10-3	NA	NA	CAITGQGLSITLRQNSGNTIYF	TGTGCCATCACGGGGCAGGGGCTTTCGATTACCCTACGACAAAACTCTGGAAACACCATATATTTT
TRBJ2-3	TRBV7-2	NA	NA	CASRARGWGDTQYF	TGTGCCAGCAGGGCGAGGGGCTGGGGAGATACGCAGTATTTT